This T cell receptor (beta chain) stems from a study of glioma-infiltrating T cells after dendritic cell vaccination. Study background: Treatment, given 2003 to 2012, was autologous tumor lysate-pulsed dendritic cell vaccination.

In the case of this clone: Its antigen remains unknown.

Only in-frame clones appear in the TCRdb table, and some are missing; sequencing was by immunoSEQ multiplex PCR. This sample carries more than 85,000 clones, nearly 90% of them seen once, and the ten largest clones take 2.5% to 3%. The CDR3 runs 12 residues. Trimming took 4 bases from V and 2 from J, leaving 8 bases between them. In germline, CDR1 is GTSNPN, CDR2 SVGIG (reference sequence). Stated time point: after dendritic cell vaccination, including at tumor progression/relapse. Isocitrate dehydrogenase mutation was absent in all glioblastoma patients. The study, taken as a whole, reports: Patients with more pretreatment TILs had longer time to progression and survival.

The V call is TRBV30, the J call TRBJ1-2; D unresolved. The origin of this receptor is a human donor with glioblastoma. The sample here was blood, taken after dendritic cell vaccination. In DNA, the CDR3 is TGTGCCTGGACCCCTAGCAACTATGGCTACACCTTC. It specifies CAWTPSNYGYTF. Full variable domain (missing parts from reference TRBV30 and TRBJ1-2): SQTIHQWPATLVQPVGSPLSLECTVEGTSNPNLYWYRQAAGRGLQLLFYSVGIGQISSEVPQNLSASRPQDRQFILSSKKLLLSDSGFYLCAWTPSNYGYTFGSGTRLTVV.